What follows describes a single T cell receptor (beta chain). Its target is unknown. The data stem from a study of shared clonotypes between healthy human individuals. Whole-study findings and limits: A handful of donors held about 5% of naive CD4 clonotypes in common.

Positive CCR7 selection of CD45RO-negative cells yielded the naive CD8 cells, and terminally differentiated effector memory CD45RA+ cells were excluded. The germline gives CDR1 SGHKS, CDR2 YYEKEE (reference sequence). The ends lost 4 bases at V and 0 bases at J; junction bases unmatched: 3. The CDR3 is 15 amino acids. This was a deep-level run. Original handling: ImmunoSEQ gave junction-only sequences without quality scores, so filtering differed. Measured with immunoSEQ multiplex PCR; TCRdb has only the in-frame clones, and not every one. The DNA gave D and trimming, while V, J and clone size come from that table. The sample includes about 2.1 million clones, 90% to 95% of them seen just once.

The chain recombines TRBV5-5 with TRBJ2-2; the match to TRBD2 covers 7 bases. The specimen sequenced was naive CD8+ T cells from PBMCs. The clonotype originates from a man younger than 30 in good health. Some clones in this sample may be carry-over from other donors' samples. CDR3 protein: CASSLRGANTGELFF. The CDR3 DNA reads TGTGCCAGCAGCCTCCGGGGGGCGAACACCGGGGAGCTGTTTTTT.